This passage covers 22 T cell receptor beta chains from one sample sequenced in a study of T cells in localized non-small cell lung cancer (dated by TCRdb to between 2020 and 2021). Receptors were amplified or captured by the immunoSEQ multiplex PCR assay. TCRdb mirrors the immuneACCESS table, restricted to in-frame sequences. Some clones are absent from its copies; in checked studies, under half trace to an unresolved V gene, and the reason for the others is unknown. For this sample there are about 3,500 clones; about 24% appear just once. The ten most abundant clones make up approximately 18% of the sample. The sample here was lung tumor tissue, taken before any cancer treatment. The receptors derive from a man between 40 and 69 years old with stage II squamous cell lung carcinoma.

Only a few counts were recorded for this clone. The rearrangement links TRBV6-1 to TRBJ1-4; D is unresolved. V was cut by 1 base and J by 3 bases, with 9 bases left in between. Germline V CDR1 and CDR2: MNHNS, SASEGT. The CDR3 has 15 residues. Written as DNA, the CDR3 is TGTGCCAGCAGTGAAGTGGGCAGTTCTAATGAAAAACTGTTTTTT. Its translation is CASSEVGSSNEKLFF.

A few counts support this clone. This chain connects TRBV6-8 to TRBJ1-6; D is undetermined. The CDR3 loop spans 14 amino acids. The V gene's germline CDR1 is MNHGY and CDR2 SAAAGT. Trimming cost V 11 bases and J 7 bases, with 18 bases left between them. In DNA form, the CDR3 reads TGTGCCTCTCAGACACCGGCGGAAAATTCACCCCTCCACTTT. This translates into CASQTPAENSPLHF.

This clone turned up a few times. The V gene is TRBV6-8, the J gene TRBJ2-2; 14 bases are shared with TRBD2. V lost 8 bases and J lost 7; bases outside the gene matches: 15. The germline V gene has CDR1 MNHGY and CDR2 SAAAGT. The CDR3 is 18 amino acids. CDR3 DNA: TGTGCCAGCCAGCGCCGCGGACTAGCGGGAGGAAGGGGCGGGGAGCTGTTTTTT. This codes for CASQRRGLAGGRGGELFF.

In its sample, this clone was seen a few times. The CDR3 loop reads CASSPGGLPNGYTF. For the CDR3, the DNA is TGTGCCAGCAGCCCCGGAGGGCTTCCTAATGGCTACACCTTC. The chain is built from TRBV7-6 and TRBJ1-2; D ambiguous. CDR1 and CDR2 (germline): SGHVS, FNYEAQ. Trimming pared 5 bases from V and 6 bases from J, leaving 16 bases between. This CDR3 contains 14 residues.

The chain carries TRBV18 and TRBJ2-3, with TRBD1 matching 7 bases. Per germline, CDR1 KGHSH and CDR2 LQKENI. The V and J ends lost 9 bases and 3 bases, in that order; junction bases with no gene match: 9. This CDR3 has 14 amino acids. CDR3 protein: CASRRQGATDTQYF. In nucleotides, the CDR3 is TGTGCCAGTAGAAGACAGGGTGCAACAGATACGCAGTATTTT.

This clone was picked up a small number of times. The gene calls are TRBV6-8 and TRBJ1-2; 7 nucleotides agree with TRBD1. V gave up 5 bases and J gave up 7 bases; unmatched junction bases: 10. The CDR3 runs 14 residues. Germline CDR1 reads MNHGY; CDR2 reads SAAAGT. CDR3 bases: TGTGCCAGCAGTCCTGGACAGGAGAGTAGTGGCTACACCTTC. It translates to CASSPGQESSGYTF.

V is TRBV25-1 and J is TRBJ2-1; 9 bases agree with TRBD1. The CDR3 is made up of 15 amino acids. V was pared by 5 bases and J by 4 bases, with 6 bases of the junction left unmatched. Germline values: CDR1 MGHDK, CDR2 SYGVNS. The chain's CDR3 is CASSPEQGAYNEQFF. The CDR3 nucleotides read TGTGCCAGCAGTCCAGAACAGGGGGCGTACAATGAGCAGTTCTTC.

The chain carries TRBV25-1 and TRBJ1-1, with TRBD1 matching over 8 bases. Germline trimming cut 8 bases from V and 6 bases from J; bases unmatched to any gene: 5. The germline V gene has CDR1 MGHDK and CDR2 SYGVNS. The CDR3 contains 12 residues. CDR3 region: CASSDRDAEAFF. The CDR3, as DNA: TGTGCCAGCTCGGACAGGGACGCTGAAGCTTTCTTT.

J is TRBJ1-3 and V is TRBV5-1, with a weak D call TRBD1 (5 bases). CDR1 and CDR2 from the germline V gene are SGHRS and YFSETQ. This CDR3 contains 14 residues. Trimming took off 4 bases at V and 2 bases at J, with 10 bases between the two ends. This CDR3 reads CASSGGTAGNTIYF. The CDR3 DNA reads as TGCGCCAGCAGCGGAGGGACGGCTGGAAACACCATATATTTT.

The V and J genes are TRBV18 and TRBJ1-2, with 9 bases lining up with TRBD1. This CDR3 region has 14 residues. Germline-derived CDR1 and CDR2 are KGHSH and LQKENI. V shed 0 bases and J 4 bases; nucleotides not matched to a gene: 0. CDR3 sequence: CASSPPGQGYGYTF. The CDR3 nucleotides read TGTGCCAGCTCACCACCGGGACAGGGCTATGGCTACACCTTC.

This clone counts as medium-sized. The V gene is TRBV6-8, the J gene TRBJ1-2, with a tentative D call TRBD1 (5 bases). The CDR3 has 13 residues. Trimming shortened V by 5 bases and J by 6 bases, and 13 bases separated the two germline ends. Germline assignment: CDR1 MNHGY and CDR2 SAAAGT. DNA for the CDR3: TGTGCCAGCAGTGGGGTCGGGACGGATGGCTACACCTTC. It codes for CASSGVGTDGYTF.

The rearrangement joins TRBV11-3 to TRBJ1-3; weak D call: TRBD1 (5 bases). Germline lookup yields CDR1 SGHNT and CDR2 YENEEA. Between the trimmed V and J ends, which lost 3 bases and 2 bases, there was a span of 8 bases. The CDR3 covers 14 residues. Here the CDR3 reads CASSFGGAGNTIYF. The CDR3, as DNA: TGTGCCAGCAGCTTTGGGGGGGCTGGAAACACCATATATTTT.

The CDR3 DNA is TGCGCCAGCAGCTTGGTACAGGATAGGACAGATACGCAGTATTTT. Its protein product is CASSLVQDRTDTQYF. The V and J genes are TRBV5-1 and TRBJ2-3; D may be TRBD1 (5 bases). Germline V gives CDR1 SGHRS, CDR2 YFSETQ. V was cut by 0 bases and J by 3 bases, with 11 bases left in between. This CDR3 has 15 amino acids.

The table lists this clone with a few counts. This chain links TRBV18 with TRBJ1-2; 9 bases line up with TRBD1. The length of the CDR3 is 16 residues. V was pared by 3 bases and J by 0 bases, with 5 bases of the junction left unmatched. The germline V gene has CDR1 KGHSH and CDR2 LQKENI. The CDR3 sequence: CASSPPGQGSNYGYTF. CDR3 nucleotide sequence: TGTGCCAGCTCACCCCCAGGACAGGGGTCTAACTATGGCTACACCTTC.

The V and J genes are TRBV5-1 and TRBJ2-3; 7 bases map to TRBD1. The ends lost 0 bases at V and 2 bases at J; junction bases unmatched: 6. Germline V lookup: CDR1 SGHRS, CDR2 YFSETQ. This CDR3 has 16 residues. The CDR3 DNA sequence: TGCGCCAGCAGCTTGGGAGCCGGGACAGCCACAGATACGCAGTATTTT. Translating it yields CASSLGAGTATDTQYF.

This clone was counted once. This rearrangement joins TRBV19 to TRBJ1-1; D not resolved. Trimming shortened V by 3 bases and J by 4 bases, and 12 bases separated the two germline ends. The CDR3 contains 14 residues. CDR1 is LNHDA, CDR2 SQIVND, per germline (reference sequence). The CDR3 region is CASSMTLRSTEAFF. The CDR3 DNA follows: TGTGCCAGTAGTATGACCCTCAGGAGCACTGAAGCTTTCTTT.

V gene TRBV18 combines with J gene TRBJ2-2; tentatively, D is TRBD1 (6 bases). Trimming took off 3 bases at V and 3 bases at J, with 11 bases between the two ends. The germline V gene has CDR1 KGHSH and CDR2 LQKENI. CDR3 length: 15 amino acids. The DNA for the CDR3 is TGTGCCAGCTCACCGCGGACAGAATACACCGGGGAGCTGTTTTTT. Its protein product is CASSPRTEYTGELFF.

This clone is labeled as medium-sized. The rearrangement links TRBV2 to TRBJ1-2, with 10 positions matching TRBD1. V lost 2 bases to trimming and J lost 7 bases; unmatched junction nucleotides: 4. This CDR3 has 14 residues. Germline CDR1 reads SNHLY; CDR2 reads FYNNEI. The CDR3 DNA reads as TGTGCCAGCAGTGAATGGGGGACAGGGGTTGGCTACACCTTC. It is translated as CASSEWGTGVGYTF. Filled out from reference TRBV2 and TRBJ1-2, the complete variable domain reads EPEVTQTPSHQVTQMGQEVILRCVPISNHLYFYWYRQILGQKVEFLVSFYNNEISEKSEIFDDQFSVERPDGSNFTLKIRSTKLEDSAMYFCASSEWGTGVGYTFGSGTRLTVV.

This clone is medium-sized within its sample. The chain has TRBV6-8 and TRBJ2-1, with TRBD2 as a possible D gene (6 bases). The V and J ends lost 8 bases and 9 bases respectively, with 17 bases between them. Germline CDR1 MNHGY, CDR2 SAAAGT. This CDR3 spans 13 amino acids. CDR3 loop: CASLGGARAEQFF. In DNA, the CDR3 is TGTGCCAGCCTGGGGGGAGCGCGGGCTGAGCAGTTCTTC.

This clone has ten or more counts. The genes are TRBV11-3 and TRBJ2-6; 9 nucleotides match TRBD1. The CDR3 sequence is 18 residues long. Germline CDR1 is SGHNT and CDR2 is YENEEA. Germline trimming cut 5 bases from V and 0 bases from J; bases unmatched to any gene: 8. CDR3 in amino acids: CASSLRDREASGANVLTF. DNA of the CDR3: TGTGCCAGCAGCCTCCGGGACAGGGAGGCCTCTGGGGCCAACGTCCTGACTTTC.

This clone was observed a few times. The rearrangement links TRBV6-8 to TRBJ1-2; D is uncertain. This CDR3 has 13 amino acids. Trimming shortened V by 6 bases and J by 2 bases, and 10 bases separated the two germline ends. The V gene's germline CDR1 is MNHGY and CDR2 SAAAGT. CDR3 region: CASSGDGNYGYTF. Written as DNA, the CDR3 is TGTGCCAGCAGCGGTGACGGAAACTATGGCTACACCTTC.

This clone was detected only a few times. CDR3 region: CAWSVLGSYGYTF. The CDR3 DNA reads as TGTGCCTGGAGTGTACTGGGTTCCTATGGCTACACCTTC. The chain couples TRBV30 to TRBJ1-2; D is unclear. Germline CDR1 is GTSNPN and CDR2 is SVGIG (reference sequence). CDR3 length: 13 residues. V dropped 0 bases and J dropped 4 bases, with 9 bases sitting between them. Full variable domain (remainder filled in from reference TRBV30 and TRBJ1-2): SQTIHQWPATLVQPVGSPLSLECTVEGTSNPNLYWYRQAAGRGLQLLFYSVGIGQISSEVPQNLSASRPQDRQFILSSKKLLLSDSGFYLCAWSVLGSYGYTFGSGTRLTVV.